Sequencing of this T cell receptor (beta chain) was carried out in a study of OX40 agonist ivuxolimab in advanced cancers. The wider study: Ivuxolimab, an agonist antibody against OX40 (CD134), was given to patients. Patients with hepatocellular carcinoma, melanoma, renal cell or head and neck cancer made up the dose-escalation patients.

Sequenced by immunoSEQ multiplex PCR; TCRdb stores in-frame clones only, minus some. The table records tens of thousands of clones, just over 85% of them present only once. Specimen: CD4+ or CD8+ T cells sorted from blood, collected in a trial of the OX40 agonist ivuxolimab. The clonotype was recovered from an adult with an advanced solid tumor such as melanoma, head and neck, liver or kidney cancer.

For the CDR3, the DNA is TGTGCCAGCAGTTCCGGTTCACCCCTCCACTTT. This sequence encodes CASSSGSPLHF. The chain joins TRBV6-6 to TRBJ1-6, with D unclear. Trimming stripped 4 bases from V and 9 bases from J, with 4 bases between. CDR3 size: 11 residues. Germline lookup yields CDR1 MNHNY and CDR2 SVGAGI (reference sequence).